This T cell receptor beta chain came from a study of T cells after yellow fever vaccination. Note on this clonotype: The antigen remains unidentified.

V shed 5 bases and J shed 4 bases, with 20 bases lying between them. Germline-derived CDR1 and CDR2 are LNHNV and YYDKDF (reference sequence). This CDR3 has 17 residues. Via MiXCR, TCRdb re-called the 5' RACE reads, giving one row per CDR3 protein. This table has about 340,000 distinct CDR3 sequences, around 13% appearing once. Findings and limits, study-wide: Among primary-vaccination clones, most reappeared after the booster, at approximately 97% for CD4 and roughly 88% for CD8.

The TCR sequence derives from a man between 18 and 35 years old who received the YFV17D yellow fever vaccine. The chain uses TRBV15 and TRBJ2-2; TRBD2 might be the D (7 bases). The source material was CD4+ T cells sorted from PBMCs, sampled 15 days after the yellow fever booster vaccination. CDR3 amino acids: CATSPGGGTHITGELFF. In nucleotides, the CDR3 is TGTGCCACCAGCCCTGGGGGGGGCACCCATATCACCGGGGAGCTGTTTTTT. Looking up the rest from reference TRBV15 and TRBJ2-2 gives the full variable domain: DAMVIQNPRYQVTQFGKPVTLSCSQTLNHNVMYWYQQKSSQAPKLLFHYYDKDFNNEADTPDNFQSRRPNTSFCFLDIRSPGLGDTAMYLCATSPGGGTHITGELFFGEGSRLTVL.